This T cell receptor beta chain was captured by sequencing in a study of blood T cell repertoires in COVID-19. In the authors' methods: From reference gene primer amplification, estimates of nucleated cell counts were derived. Clones were sequenced by immunoSEQ multiplex PCR, and TCRdb holds only the in-frame ones, with some missing. V and J calls and clone size are as listed in that table; D and trimming were resolved from the DNA. The sample shows tens of thousands of clones, about 83% of them seen only once. The sequence came from a woman of 80 years or more with acute or convalescent COVID-19. The sample comprised peripheral blood.

The CDR3 DNA is TGTGCCAGCAGCGAGGGACAGGGGACTAATGAAAAACTGTTTTTT. This sequence encodes CASSEGQGTNEKLFF. The chain employs TRBV7-9 and TRBJ1-4; 10 bases align to TRBD1. The CDR3 consists of 15 residues. The germline V gene has CDR1 SEHNR and CDR2 FQNEAQ (reference sequence). J gave up 2 bases and V 5 bases, and 2 bases lay outside the gene matches. Variable domain in full (rest from reference TRBV7-9 and TRBJ1-4): DTGVSQNPRHKITKRGQNVTFRCDPISEHNRLYWYRQTLGQGPEFLTYFQNEAQLEKSRLLSDRFSAERPKGSFSTLEIQRTEQGDSAMYLCASSEGQGTNEKLFFGSGTQLSVL.